One sample yielded the 7 T cell receptor beta chains listed below, sequenced in a study of blood T cell repertoires in COVID-19. The data were produced by immunoSEQ multiplex PCR, yet TCRdb's version contains in-frame clones alone and is incomplete. The table records around 220,000 clones, roughly 80% of them present only once. Input material: peripheral blood. These receptors originate from a man in his thirties or forties with active or convalescent COVID-19.

The V gene is TRBV9, the J gene TRBJ2-5; 9 bases agree with TRBD1. The CDR3 has 15 amino acids. Germline assignment: CDR1 SGDLS and CDR2 YYNGEE. With 4 bases clipped from V and 5 bases from J, the junction kept 9 bases outside the gene matches. CDR3 amino acids: CASSHGQGLGETQYF. The CDR3 DNA reads as TGTGCCAGCAGCCATGGACAGGGGCTAGGGGAGACCCAGTACTTC.

The chain combines TRBV7-3 with TRBJ1-1; TRBD1 might be the D (6 bases). Deletions cut 5 bases from V and 5 bases from J, with 15 bases between. This CDR3 has 14 amino acids. CDR1 is SGHTA, CDR2 FQGTGA, per germline. The CDR3, as DNA: TGTGCCAGCAGCCTAGCAGGGGAAGGAACTGAAGCTTTCTTT. Residues: CASSLAGEGTEAFF.

There are a few counts of this clone. The chain links TRBV10-1 to TRBJ1-2; D may be TRBD1 (5 bases). Germline loops: CDR1 WNHNN, CDR2 SYGVQD (reference sequence). This CDR3 comprises 15 residues. The V and J ends lost 2 bases and 5 bases respectively, with 15 bases between them. The CDR3 protein is CASSERIGRGYGYTF. The DNA for the CDR3 is TGCGCCAGCAGTGAGCGGATAGGTAGGGGTTATGGCTACACCTTC.

The chain employs TRBV6-5 and TRBJ2-7, with D maybe TRBD2 (6 bases). V lost 2 bases and J 6 bases, leaving 17 bases between the germline ends. Germline CDR1 MNHEY, CDR2 SVGAGI. The CDR3 covers 15 residues. The CDR3 DNA reads TGTGCCAGCAGTTACGCCTCGAGTGGAGGGCTCGAGCAGTACTTC. This sequence encodes CASSYASSGGLEQYF.

This chain links TRBV4-2 with TRBJ2-6, with 8 bases matching TRBD1. The CDR3 extends over 19 amino acids. The V segment lost 1 base and the J segment 1 base; nucleotides outside the gene matches: 9. Germline V gene lookup returns CDR1 LGHNA and CDR2 YNFKEQ. Here the CDR3 reads CASSQVGPGGKSGANVLTF. Written as DNA, the CDR3 is TGTGCCAGCAGCCAAGTAGGGCCAGGGGGCAAATCTGGGGCCAACGTCCTGACTTTC.

This clone was recorded many times. The genes are TRBV7-9 and TRBJ1-1; the match to TRBD1 covers 7 bases. This CDR3 is built from 17 residues. The germline V gene has CDR1 SEHNR and CDR2 FQNEAQ (reference sequence). The V gene end was trimmed by 5 bases and the J gene end by 1 base; junction bases not matched to a gene: 13. The CDR3 DNA sequence: TGTGCCAGCAGCCCGACAGGGATGGAGTCTTGGAACACTGAAGCTTTCTTT. As protein: CASSPTGMESWNTEAFF.

This sequence joins TRBV28 and TRBJ1-1; D is uncertain. The CDR3 runs 15 residues. CDR1 and CDR2 from the germline V gene are MDHEN and SYDVKM. V was cut by 3 bases and J by 1 base, with 12 bases left in between. DNA for the CDR3: TGTGCCAGCAGTTTGTCCCCTGTTAGGAACACTGAAGCTTTCTTT. It specifies CASSLSPVRNTEAFF.